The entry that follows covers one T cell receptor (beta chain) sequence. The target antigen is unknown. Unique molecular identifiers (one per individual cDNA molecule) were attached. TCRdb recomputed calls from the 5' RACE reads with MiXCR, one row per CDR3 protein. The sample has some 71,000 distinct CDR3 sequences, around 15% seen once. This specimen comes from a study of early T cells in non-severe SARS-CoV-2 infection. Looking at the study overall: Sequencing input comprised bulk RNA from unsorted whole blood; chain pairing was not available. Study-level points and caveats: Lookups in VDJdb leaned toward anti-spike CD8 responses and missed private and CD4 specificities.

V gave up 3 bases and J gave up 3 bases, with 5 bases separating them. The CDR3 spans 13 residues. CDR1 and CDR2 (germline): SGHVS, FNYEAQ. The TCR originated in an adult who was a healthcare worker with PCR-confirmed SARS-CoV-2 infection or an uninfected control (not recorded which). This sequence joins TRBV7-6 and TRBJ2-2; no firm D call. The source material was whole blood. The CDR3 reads CASSFTYTGELFF. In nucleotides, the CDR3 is TGTGCCAGCAGCTTTACCTACACCGGGGAGCTGTTTTTT.